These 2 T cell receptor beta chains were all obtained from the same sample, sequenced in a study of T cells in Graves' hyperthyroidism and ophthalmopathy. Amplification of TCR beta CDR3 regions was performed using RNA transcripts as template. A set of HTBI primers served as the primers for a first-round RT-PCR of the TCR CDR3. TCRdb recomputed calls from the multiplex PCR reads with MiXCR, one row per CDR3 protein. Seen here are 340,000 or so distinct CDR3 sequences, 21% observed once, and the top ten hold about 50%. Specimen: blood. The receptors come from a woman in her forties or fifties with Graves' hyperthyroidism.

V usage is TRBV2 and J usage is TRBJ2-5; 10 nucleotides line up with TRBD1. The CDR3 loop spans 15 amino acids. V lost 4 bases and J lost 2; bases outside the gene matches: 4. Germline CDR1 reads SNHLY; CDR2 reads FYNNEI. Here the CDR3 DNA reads TGTGCCAGCAGTGTAGGACAGGGGGGACAAGAGACCCAGTACTTC. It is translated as CASSVGQGGQETQYF.

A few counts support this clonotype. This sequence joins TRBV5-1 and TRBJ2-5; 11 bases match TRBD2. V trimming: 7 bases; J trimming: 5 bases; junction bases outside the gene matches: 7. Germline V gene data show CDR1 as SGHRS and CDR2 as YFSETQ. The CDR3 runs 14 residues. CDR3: CASFSGRALETQYF. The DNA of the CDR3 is TGCGCCAGCTTTAGCGGGAGGGCCTTGGAGACCCAGTACTTC.